This T cell receptor (beta chain) was retrieved from a study of T cell responses to AZD1222 COVID-19 vaccine. The repertoire was sequenced with immunoSEQ multiplex PCR; TCRdb's copy has only in-frame clones and lacks some. The table includes under 200,000 clones, less than 95% detected once. Losses at the gene ends were 4 bases for V and 4 bases for J; bases not matched to a gene: 16. Germline CDR1 SNHLY, CDR2 FYNNEI. CDR3 size: 18 residues. Study-level points and caveats: White British donors predominated, females outnumbered males, and clonal diversity was possibly underestimated.

A word on this clone: Antigen: not known.

The source is an adult in good health. Sequencing used peripheral blood, obtained on day 0 of AZD1222 vaccination. The chain uses TRBV2 and TRBJ2-5; 9 bases fit TRBD2. CDR3 DNA sequence: TGTGCCAGCAGTGCCCTACGTATGGCTAGCGGGGTAGCAGAGACCCAGTACTTC. Translation: CASSALRMASGVAETQYF.